The 20 T cell receptor beta chains below were found in one sample sequenced in a study of Graves' ophthalmopathy and Graves' hyperthyroidism. Transcripts of RNA were the source for amplifying TCR beta CDR3 regions. HTBI primers were used in a first-round RT-PCR, which preceded a second-round multiplex PCR. TCRdb passed the multiplex PCR reads through MiXCR, listing each CDR3 protein once. Of 1 million to 1.3 million distinct CDR3 sequences listed, 35% to 40% were seen once; the top ten hold 11%. Sequenced sample: peripheral blood or thyroid tissue (not recorded which). The receptors stem from an adult man with Graves' hyperthyroidism.

The V gene is TRBV12-3 or TRBV12-4, the J gene TRBJ1-5; D uncertain. V shed 4 bases and J shed 4 bases, with 17 bases lying between them. The CDR3 loop spans 16 amino acids. Here the CDR3 reads CASSSSLLQPNQPQHF. As DNA, the CDR3 is TGTGCCAGCAGTTCTTCCCTTTTACAGCCGAATCAGCCCCAGCATTTT.

This clonotype occurred a few times. The chain uses TRBV3-1 and TRBJ1-5, with TRBD1 as a possible D gene (6 bases). There are 14 residues in the CDR3. Germline loops: CDR1 LGHDT, CDR2 YNNKEL (reference sequence). V lost 0 bases and J 5 bases, leaving 8 bases between the germline ends. CDR3 sequence: CASSQDTGHQPQHF. In DNA, the CDR3 is TGTGCCAGCAGCCAAGATACAGGGCATCAGCCCCAGCATTTT.

This clonotype was counted only a few times. The V and J genes are TRBV7-2 and TRBJ2-7; 8 bases fit TRBD2. The CDR3 has 15 residues. J gave up 6 bases and V 2 bases, and 9 bases lay outside the gene matches. The V gene's germline CDR1 is SGHTA and CDR2 FQGNSA. The CDR3 sequence is CASSLRGGGAGEQYF. The CDR3 coding sequence is TGTGCCAGCAGCTTACGGGGGGGGGGGGCCGGCGAGCAGTACTTC.

This clonotype was seen a few times. The rearrangement uses TRBV20-1 and TRBJ1-1; D unclear. Germline CDR1 reads DFQATT; CDR2 reads SNEGSKA (reference sequence). The CDR3 spans 10 residues. CDR3 in DNA: TGCATGCCGTTGAACACTGAAGCTTTCTTT. Amino acids: CMPLNTEAFF.

V is TRBV10-2 and J is TRBJ2-7; D possibly corresponds to TRBD1 (5 bases). V was clipped by 6 bases and J by 3 bases, with 18 bases between them. CDR1 is WSHSY, CDR2 SAAADI, per germline. The CDR3 length is 15 residues. CDR3: CASRTGPGLLYEQYF. Here the CDR3 DNA reads TGCGCCAGCAGAACCGGGCCAGGGCTCCTCTACGAGCAGTACTTC.

CDR3 DNA sequence: TGTGCCAGCAGCTCCCGGGACAGGGGACATGGCTACACCTTC. This translates into CASSSRDRGHGYTF. V is TRBV7-2 and J is TRBJ1-2; 10 bases map to TRBD1. Per the germline V gene, CDR1 is SGHTA and CDR2 is FQGNSA. The junction had 5 bases not matched to a gene; V was cut back by 4 bases and J by 6 bases. This CDR3 region has 14 residues.

The chain recombines TRBV7-2 with TRBJ2-7, with TRBD2 matching over 9 bases. Germline CDR1 is SGHTA and CDR2 is FQGNSA. The CDR3 length is 14 residues. V dropped 1 base and J dropped 7; count of bases not matched to a gene: 5. DNA of the CDR3: TGTGCCAGCAGCTTAGGGCGGGGGGGCCAAGAGCAGTACTTC. Translation gives CASSLGRGGQEQYF. The whole variable domain, filled in from reference TRBV7-2 and TRBJ2-7, reads GAGVSQSPSNKVTEKGKDVELRCDPISGHTALYWYRQSLGQGLEFLIYFQGNSAPDKSGLPSDRFSAERTGGSVSTLTIQRTQQEDSAVYLCASSLGRGGQEQYFGPGTRLTVT.

The chain couples TRBV6-5 to TRBJ1-1, with TRBD1 as a possible D gene (5 bases). Germline CDR1 is MNHEY and CDR2 is SVGAGI. The V and J ends lost 7 bases and 2 bases respectively, with 14 bases between them. The CDR3 has 14 amino acids. The chain's CDR3 is CASKPIQVNTEAFF. In DNA form, the CDR3 reads TGTGCCAGCAAACCAATACAGGTCAACACTGAAGCTTTCTTT.

This clonotype was counted many times. The genes are TRBV29-1 and TRBJ1-2; D is unclear. CDR1 is SQVTM and CDR2 is ANQGSEA in the germline V gene. V was cut by 4 bases and J by 3 bases, with 6 bases left in between. The CDR3 runs to 11 residues. The CDR3 DNA follows: TGCAGCGTTGCCGTCGACTATGGCTACACCTTC. This gives the protein CSVAVDYGYTF. The whole variable domain, filled in from reference TRBV29-1 and TRBJ1-2, reads SAVISQKPSRDICQRGTSLTIQCQVDSQVTMMFWYRQQPGQSLTLIATANQGSEATYESGFVIDKFPISRPNLTFSTLTVSNMSPEDSSIYLCSVAVDYGYTFGSGTRLTVV.

This clonotype was counted at least ten times. The rearrangement links TRBV2 to TRBJ2-5; the D is unclear. The V and J ends lost 5 bases and 2 bases respectively, with 12 bases between them. From germline, CDR1 is SNHLY and CDR2 FYNNEI. This CDR3 contains 14 residues. This chain's CDR3 is CASSPLRPQETQYF. In DNA form, the CDR3 reads TGTGCCAGCAGTCCTCTACGACCACAAGAGACCCAGTACTTC.

The chain couples TRBV10-2 to TRBJ1-1; D is perhaps TRBD1 (5 bases). The germline V gene has CDR1 WSHSY and CDR2 SAAADI. The CDR3 has 12 residues. DNA for the CDR3: TGCAGCGTTGAGGCGGGACCATCGGAGGCTTTCTTT. Its translation: CSVEAGPSEAFF.

The chain carries TRBV7-8 and TRBJ1-2, with TRBD1 matching over 8 bases. With V trimmed by 0 bases and J by 6 bases, 3 bases remained unmatched. The length of the CDR3 is 14 residues. Germline-derived CDR1 and CDR2 are SGHVS and FQNEAQ. The DNA of the CDR3 is TGTGCCAGCAGCTTAGCCATGGACAGGGATGGCTACACCTTC. Protein product: CASSLAMDRDGYTF.

This clonotype has just a few counts. The chain employs TRBV28 and TRBJ2-5; D is possibly TRBD1 or TRBD2 (5 bases each). Trimming shortened V by 5 bases and J by 6 bases, and 25 bases separated the two germline ends. This CDR3 spans 17 amino acids. Germline V gene sequence: CDR1 MDHEN, CDR2 SYDVKM. The CDR3 spells CASSPRRRELPLKTQYF. The CDR3 DNA is TGTGCCAGCAGTCCTCGTCGCAGGGAGCTGCCGTTGAAGACCCAGTACTTC.

The chain uses TRBV4-2 and TRBJ1-2, with a possible D match to TRBD1 (6 bases). V shed 4 bases and J shed 2 bases, with 14 bases lying between them. Germline V CDR1 and CDR2: LGHNA, YNFKEQ. The CDR3 is made up of 15 amino acids. In nucleotides, the CDR3 is TGTGCCAGCAGCCCAGATGACAGGCAGAACTATGGCTACACCTTC. This gives the protein CASSPDDRQNYGYTF.

On this clonotype itself: This likely comes from a read error, as the CDR3 has no conserved phenylalanine or tryptophan at its end. This chain joins TRBV19 and TRBJ1-1; D gene uncertain. The V and J ends lost 3 bases and 1 base respectively, with 3 bases between them. Germline-derived CDR1 and CDR2 are LNHDA and SQIVND (reference sequence). The CDR3 length is 12 residues. The CDR3 nucleotides are TGTGCCAGTAGTATGGGGAACACTGAAGCTTTCTCT. It codes for CASSMGNTEAFS.

This clonotype was picked up a small number of times. The rearrangement joins TRBV11-2 to TRBJ2-7; 7 bases are a match to TRBD1. This CDR3 is 14 amino acids long. Germline V gives CDR1 SGHAT, CDR2 FQNNGV. J lost 3 bases, V lost 6 bases, and 8 bases had no gene match. As DNA, the CDR3 is TGTGCCAGCAGACCCGACAGGGAGTACTACGAGCAGTACTTC. It specifies CASRPDREYYEQYF.

The V and J genes are TRBV30 and TRBJ1-5, with D unclear. Germline assignment: CDR1 GTSNPN and CDR2 SVGIG (reference sequence). The length of the CDR3 is 13 residues. Trimming stripped 2 bases from V and 4 bases from J, with 9 bases between. The CDR3 DNA follows: TGTGCCTGGAGTAGGCAGGATAATCAGCCCCAGCATTTT. Encoded protein: CAWSRQDNQPQHF.

In its sample, this clonotype was seen a few times. V and J are TRBV5-1 and TRBJ1-2; a weak D match, TRBD1 (5 bases). Germline V gene data show CDR1 as SGHRS and CDR2 as YFSETQ. CDR3 length: 14 residues. The ends were cut back, 4 bases at V and 4 bases at J, with 14 bases in the middle. CDR3 in amino acids: CASSADRGAYGYTF. The DNA for the CDR3 is TGCGCCAGCAGCGCCGACAGAGGAGCCTATGGCTACACCTTC.

The chain carries TRBV7-9 and TRBJ2-6; D remains ambiguous. Trimming cost V 3 bases and J 0 bases, with 6 bases left between them. Per the germline V gene, CDR1 is SEHNR and CDR2 is FQNEAQ (reference sequence). The CDR3 length is 15 residues. CDR3 sequence: CASSFVSSGANVLTF. The CDR3 nucleotides are TGTGCCAGCAGCTTCGTCAGCTCTGGGGCCAACGTCCTGACTTTC. The variable domain in full, with the rest retrieved from reference TRBV7-9 and TRBJ2-6, is DTGVSQNPRHKITKRGQNVTFRCDPISEHNRLYWYRQTLGQGPEFLTYFQNEAQLEKSRLLSDRFSAERPKGSFSTLEIQRTEQGDSAMYLCASSFVSSGANVLTFGAGSRLTVL.

This clonotype has a handful of counts. This chain uses TRBV20-1 with TRBJ2-5; no definite D call. The V end lost 8 bases, the J end lost 0 bases, and 7 bases lay between the germline ends. This CDR3 is built from 11 residues. From germline, CDR1 is DFQATT and CDR2 SNEGSKA (reference sequence). The CDR3 protein is CSRRYQETQYF. Here the CDR3 DNA reads TGCAGTCGCAGGTACCAAGAGACCCAGTACTTC.